This is a list of T cell receptor beta chains from one sample in a study of identical twins. TCRdb ran MiXCR on the 5' RACE reads and lists one entry per CDR3 protein. The table records about 450,000 distinct CDR3 sequences, around 20% of them present only once. Sequencing input: naive T cells sorted from blood. Receptors were obtained from a man aged 50 to 60 in good health. CDR3s include the opening cysteine and the closing phenylalanine or tryptophan. D genes are given only for firm matches. Only some rows state a clone size, as once, few, many or a class for expanded clones.

abundance,d_gene,v_gene,j_gene,CDR3aa,CDR3nt
few,.,TRBV6-2/TRBV6-3,TRBJ2-3,CASRPRTRGSPDTQYF,TGTGCCAGCCGCCCCAGGACCAGGGGCAGTCCAGATACGCAGTATTTT
many,TRBD1,TRBV7-9,TRBJ1-2,CASSLSDRGRYTF,TGTGCCAGCAGCTTATCGGACAGGGGCCGCTACACCTTC
many,.,TRBV29-1,TRBJ2-4,CSVRSVLAKNIQYF,TGCAGCGTCCGGTCAGTTCTAGCCAAAAACATTCAGTACTTC
.,.,TRBV18,TRBJ2-5,CASSPFTGEETQYF,TGTGCCAGCTCACCCTTTACAGGTGAAGAGACCCAGTACTTC
many,.,TRBV20-1,TRBJ1-1,CSARISGRIRNTEAFF,TGCAGTGCTAGAATCAGTGGGAGGATAAGGAACACTGAAGCTTTCTTT
many,TRBD1,TRBV6-5,TRBJ1-4,CASSYLGQGSEKLFF,TGTGCCAGCAGTTATCTCGGACAGGGGTCCGAAAAACTGTTTTTT
.,TRBD2,TRBV20-1,TRBJ2-1,CSASDTSGRAYNEQFF,TGCAGTGCTAGCGATACTAGCGGGAGAGCCTACAATGAGCAGTTCTTC
.,.,TRBV10-3,TRBJ2-3,CATGWGVQSPDTQYF,TGTGCCACCGGGTGGGGGGTGCAGTCCCCAGATACGCAGTATTTT
few,.,TRBV4-3,TRBJ2-1,CASSQGGLSFGEQFF,TGCGCCAGCAGCCAGGGCGGACTATCTTTCGGTGAGCAGTTCTTC
many,.,TRBV20-1,TRBJ2-1,CSARDPGGPYNEQFF,TGCAGTGCTAGAGATCCAGGCGGGCCGTACAATGAGCAGTTCTTC
.,.,TRBV19,TRBJ2-7,CASSIGHSASYEQYF,TGTGCCAGTAGTATCGGTCACAGTGCCTCCTACGAGCAGTACTTC
many,.,TRBV11-2,TRBJ2-7,CASSLAEEQYF,TGTGCCAGCAGCTTAGCGGAAGAGCAGTACTTC
many,TRBD2,TRBV27,TRBJ2-3,CASSWVRAGGSDTQYF,TGTGCCAGCAGTTGGGTCAGAGCGGGAGGTTCAGATACGCAGTATTTT
few,TRBD2,TRBV20-1,TRBJ2-1,CSASAYVGTSGSRTYNEQFF,TGCAGTGCTAGTGCATATGTGGGGACTAGCGGGAGTAGGACCTACAATGAGCAGTTCTTC
.,.,TRBV14,TRBJ2-7,CASSQELAGKYEQYF,TGTGCCAGCAGCCAAGAACTCGCGGGGAAATACGAGCAGTACTTC
many,.,TRBV20-1,TRBJ2-5,CSARSRDETQYF,TGCAGTGCTAGGAGCAGGGATGAGACCCAGTACTTC
many,TRBD2,TRBV27,TRBJ2-7,CASSPLAGRLISYEQYF,TGTGCCAGCAGTCCCTTAGCGGGCCGTTTGATATCCTACGAGCAGTACTTC
many,TRBD2,TRBV29-1,TRBJ2-7,CSVLDSGLVPEQYF,TGCAGCGTCCTAGACTCGGGACTAGTTCCCGAGCAGTACTTC
.,.,TRBV20-1,TRBJ1-1,CSASRGGRGTEAFF,TGCAGTGCTAGCCGGGGTGGCAGGGGAACTGAAGCTTTCTTT
many,TRBD2,TRBV7-9,TRBJ2-1,CASSLTSGGLTYNEQFF,TGTGCCAGCAGCTTAACTAGCGGGGGATTAACCTACAATGAGCAGTTCTTC
.,.,TRBV25-1,TRBJ1-2,CASSSSPLNGYTF,TGTGCCAGCAGCTCAAGCCCGCTGAACGGCTACACCTTC
few,.,TRBV29-1,TRBJ2-7,CSVVYRTPYEQYF,TGCAGCGTAGTCTACAGGACCCCCTACGAGCAGTACTTC
few,TRBD2,TRBV5-5,TRBJ2-1,CASKTSGLYNEQFF,TGTGCCAGCAAGACTAGCGGGCTCTACAATGAGCAGTTCTTC
many,TRBD1,TRBV29-1,TRBJ1-5,CSVGQGHDQPQHF,TGCAGCGTTGGACAGGGACACGATCAGCCCCAGCATTTT
few,TRBD1,TRBV5-1,TRBJ1-1,CASSFAGTDNTEAFF,TGCGCCAGCAGCTTCGCCGGGACAGACAACACTGAAGCTTTCTTT
many,TRBD2,TRBV12-3/TRBV12-4,TRBJ2-1,CASTPSPGLAGGNEQFF,TGTGCCAGCACCCCATCCCCGGGACTAGCGGGAGGGAATGAGCAGTTCTTC
.,.,TRBV4-1,TRBJ1-4,CASSQDPGSLNEKLFF,TGCGCCAGCAGCCAAGATCCAGGGAGCCTGAATGAAAAACTGTTTTTT
few,.,TRBV4-3,TRBJ2-3,CASSQDKVAGPGTDTQYF,TGCGCCAGCAGCCAAGACAAGGTGGCGGGTCCCGGCACAGATACGCAGTATTTT
.,TRBD1,TRBV20-1,TRBJ2-5,CSAGTGGIETQYF,TGCAGTGCCGGGACAGGGGGGATAGAGACCCAGTACTTC
few,TRBD2,TRBV25-1,TRBJ2-3,CASSEASGIGTQYF,TGTGCCAGCAGTGAGGCTAGCGGGATCGGTACGCAGTATTTT
many,.,TRBV20-1,TRBJ2-7,CSAREQTTYEQYF,TGCAGTGCTAGGGAGCAGACAACCTACGAGCAGTACTTC
many,TRBD1,TRBV7-6,TRBJ2-7,CASAQGARSYEQYF,TGTGCCAGCGCTCAGGGGGCCAGGTCCTACGAGCAGTACTTC
.,.,TRBV4-3,TRBJ2-7,CASSQNQGGNEQYF,TGCGCCAGCAGCCAAAATCAGGGGGGCAACGAGCAGTACTTC
.,TRBD1,TRBV6-1,TRBJ2-3,CASKGQGTDTQYF,TGTGCCAGCAAAGGACAGGGGACAGATACGCAGTATTTT
few,.,TRBV5-1,TRBJ1-1,CASSLAGGWAEAFF,TGCGCCAGCAGCTTGGCCGGGGGATGGGCTGAAGCTTTCTTT
few,.,TRBV6-1,TRBJ2-3,CASSRLARGGTDTQYF,TGTGCCAGCAGTCGCCTGGCGCGCGGGGGCACAGATACGCAGTATTTT
few,.,TRBV4-3,TRBJ2-7,CASSQAAATHYEQYF,TGCGCCAGCAGCCAAGCGGCGGCGACACATTACGAGCAGTACTTC
few,TRBD1,TRBV6-1,TRBJ1-6,CASSIRTGVDSPLHF,TGTGCCAGCAGTATCCGGACAGGGGTTGATTCACCCCTCCACTTT
few,TRBD1,TRBV3-1,TRBJ1-4,CASRDRVEKLFF,TGTGCCAGCAGGGACAGGGTCGAAAAACTGTTTTTT
many,.,TRBV20-1,TRBJ2-3,CSATNRRAGPTDTQYF,TGCAGTGCTACCAACCGTCGGGCGGGCCCCACAGATACGCAGTATTTT
.,.,TRBV12-3/TRBV12-4,TRBJ2-5,CASRDMGHLPSQETQYF,TGTGCCAGCAGGGACATGGGACACCTTCCCTCCCAAGAGACCCAGTACTTC
.,.,TRBV21-1,TRBJ2-6,CASSKGRSAENSGANVLTF,TGTGCCAGCAGCAAAGGAAGGTCTGCTGAGAACTCTGGGGCCAACGTCCTGACTTTC
.,.,TRBV6-1,TRBJ1-3,CASSEAFGPSGNTIYF,TGTGCCAGCAGTGAAGCATTCGGACCCTCTGGAAACACCATATATTTT
.,.,TRBV29-1,TRBJ2-3,CSVVREMGNTQYF,TGCAGCGTTGTACGCGAGATGGGCAATACGCAGTATTTT
.,TRBD2,TRBV7-2,TRBJ2-5,CASSSTRAGEFQETQYF,TGTGCCAGCAGCTCCACCAGGGCGGGGGAATTTCAAGAGACCCAGTACTTC